In this sample, the clone carrying this TCR beta chain turned up a few times. Other DNA sequences of this sample code for an identical CDR3. These data originate in a study of shared clonotypes between healthy human individuals. TCRdb's table, derived via immunoSEQ multiplex PCR, lists solely in-frame clones and lacks some. Among roughly 1,000,000 clones listed, 75% to 80% were seen once. Sample: memory CD4+ T cells from PBMCs. Subset noted: CD45RA-negative fraction. This clonotype was obtained from a man younger than 35 in good health. Some clones in this sample may be carry-over from other donors' samples.

CDR3 in DNA: TGCAGTGCGCCCTCTCCAGATACGCAGTATTTT. Its translation is CSAPSPDTQYF. This chain connects TRBV20-1 to TRBJ2-3; D is unclear. The CDR3 sequence is 11 residues long. Germline assignment: CDR1 DFQATT and CDR2 SNEGSKA (reference sequence). V shed 6 bases and J shed 4 bases, with 8 bases lying between them.